This TCR beta chain was sequenced during a study of T cell changes during pregnancy in multiple sclerosis. Using immunoSEQ multiplex PCR, the repertoire was profiled, and TCRdb retains in-frame clones only, with some absent. The sample yields some 10,000 clones, 75% to 85% seen once. The germline V gene encodes CDR1 MNHEY and CDR2 SMNVEV (reference sequence). The CDR3 sequence is 15 residues long. V was clipped by 6 bases and J by 5 bases; unmatched bases: 8. The chain is built from TRBV27 and TRBJ2-1, with TRBD2 matching over 9 bases. The clonotype originates from a female donor in good health, enrolled as a control in a pregnancy study. Sample: CD8+ T cells from peripheral blood mononuclear cells, taken in the third trimester of pregnancy. The CDR3 reads CASRMSSGGNNEQFF. CDR3 DNA sequence: TGTGCCAGCAGAATGTCGAGCGGGGGGAACAATGAGCAGTTCTTC.